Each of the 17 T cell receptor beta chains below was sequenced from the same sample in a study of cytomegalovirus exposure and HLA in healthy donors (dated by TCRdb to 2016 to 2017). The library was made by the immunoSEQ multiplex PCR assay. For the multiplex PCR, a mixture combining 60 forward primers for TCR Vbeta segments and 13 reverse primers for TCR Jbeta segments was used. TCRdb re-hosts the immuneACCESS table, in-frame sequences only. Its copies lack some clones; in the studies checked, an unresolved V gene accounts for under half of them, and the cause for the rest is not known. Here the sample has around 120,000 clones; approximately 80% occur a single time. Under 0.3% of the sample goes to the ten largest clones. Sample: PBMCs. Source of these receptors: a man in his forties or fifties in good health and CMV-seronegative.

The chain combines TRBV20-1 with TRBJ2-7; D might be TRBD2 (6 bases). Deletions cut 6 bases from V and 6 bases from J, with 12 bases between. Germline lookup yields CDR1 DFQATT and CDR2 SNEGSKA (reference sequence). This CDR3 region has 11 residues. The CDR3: CSAGGNIEQYF. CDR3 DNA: TGCAGTGCCGGCGGGAATATCGAGCAGTACTTC.

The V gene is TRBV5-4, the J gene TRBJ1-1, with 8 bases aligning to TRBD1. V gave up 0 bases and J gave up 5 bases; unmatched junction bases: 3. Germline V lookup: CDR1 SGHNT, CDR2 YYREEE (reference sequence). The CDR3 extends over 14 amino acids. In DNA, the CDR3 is TGTGCCAGCAGCTTGGCCCGGACAGGGACTGAAGCTTTCTTT. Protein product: CASSLARTGTEAFF. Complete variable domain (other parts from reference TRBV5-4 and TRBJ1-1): ETGVTQSPTHLIKTRGQQVTLRCSSQSGHNTVSWYQQALGQGPQFIFQYYREEENGRGNFPPRFSGLQFPNYSSELNVNALELDDSALYLCASSLARTGTEAFFGQGTRLTVV.

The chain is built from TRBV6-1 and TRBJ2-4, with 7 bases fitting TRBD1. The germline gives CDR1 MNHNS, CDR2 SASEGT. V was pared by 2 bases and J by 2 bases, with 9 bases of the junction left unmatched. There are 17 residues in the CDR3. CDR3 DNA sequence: TGTGCCAGCAGTGAACGACTGACAGGGAATTCCAAAAACATTCAGTACTTC. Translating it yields CASSERLTGNSKNIQYF.

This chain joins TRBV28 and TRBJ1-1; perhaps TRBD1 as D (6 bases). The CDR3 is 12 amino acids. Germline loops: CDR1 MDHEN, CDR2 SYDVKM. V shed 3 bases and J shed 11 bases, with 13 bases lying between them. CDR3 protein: CASSFPSGHAFF. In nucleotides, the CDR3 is TGTGCCAGCAGTTTCCCCTCGGGACATGCTTTCTTT.

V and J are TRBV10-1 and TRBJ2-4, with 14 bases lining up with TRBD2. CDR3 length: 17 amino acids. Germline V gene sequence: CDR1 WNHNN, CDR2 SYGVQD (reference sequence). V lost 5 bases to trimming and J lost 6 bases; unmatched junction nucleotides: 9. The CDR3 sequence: CASSWGLAGVRRNIQYF. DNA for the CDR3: TGCGCCAGCAGTTGGGGACTAGCGGGAGTGAGGAGAAACATTCAGTACTTC.

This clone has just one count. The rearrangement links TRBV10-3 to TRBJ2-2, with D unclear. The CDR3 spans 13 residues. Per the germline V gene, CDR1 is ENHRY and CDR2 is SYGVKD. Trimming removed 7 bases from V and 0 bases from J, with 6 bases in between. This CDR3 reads CAINRPNTGELFF. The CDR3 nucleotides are TGTGCCATCAACAGACCGAACACCGGGGAGCTGTTTTTT.

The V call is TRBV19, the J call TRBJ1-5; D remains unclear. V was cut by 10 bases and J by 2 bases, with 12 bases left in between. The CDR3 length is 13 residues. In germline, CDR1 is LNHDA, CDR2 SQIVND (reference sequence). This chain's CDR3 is CATANHRNQPQHF. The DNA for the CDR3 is TGTGCCACCGCGAACCACCGCAATCAGCCCCAGCATTTT.

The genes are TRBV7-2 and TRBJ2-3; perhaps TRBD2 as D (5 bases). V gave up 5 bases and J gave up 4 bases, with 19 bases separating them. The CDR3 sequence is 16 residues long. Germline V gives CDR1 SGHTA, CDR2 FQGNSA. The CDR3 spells CASSTDTPLGADTQYF. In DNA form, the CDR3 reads TGTGCCAGCAGCACCGACACCCCCCTGGGAGCAGATACGCAGTATTTT.

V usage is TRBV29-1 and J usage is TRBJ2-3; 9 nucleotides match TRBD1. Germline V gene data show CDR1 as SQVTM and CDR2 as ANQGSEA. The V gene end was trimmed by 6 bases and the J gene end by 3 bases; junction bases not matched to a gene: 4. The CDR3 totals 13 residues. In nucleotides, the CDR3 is TGCAGCGTCCCGGGACAGGGAACAGATACGCAGTATTTT. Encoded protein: CSVPGQGTDTQYF.

CDR3 nucleotides: TGTGCCAGCAGCGCCGGACTTCGGCGGTTAGAAGAGACCCAGTACTTC. The encoded protein is CASSAGLRRLEETQYF. V gene TRBV9 combines with J gene TRBJ2-5; a weak D match, TRBD2 (5 bases). The V end lost 3 bases, the J end lost 3 bases, and 18 bases lay between the germline ends. This CDR3 has 16 amino acids. Germline loops: CDR1 SGDLS, CDR2 YYNGEE.

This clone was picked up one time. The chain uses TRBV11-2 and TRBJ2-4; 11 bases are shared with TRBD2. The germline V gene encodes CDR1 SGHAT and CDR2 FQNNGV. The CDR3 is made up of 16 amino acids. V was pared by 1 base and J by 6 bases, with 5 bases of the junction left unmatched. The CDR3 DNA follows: TGTGCCAGCAGCTTAGTACTAGCGGGGGAGCTAAACATTCAGTACTTC. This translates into CASSLVLAGELNIQYF.

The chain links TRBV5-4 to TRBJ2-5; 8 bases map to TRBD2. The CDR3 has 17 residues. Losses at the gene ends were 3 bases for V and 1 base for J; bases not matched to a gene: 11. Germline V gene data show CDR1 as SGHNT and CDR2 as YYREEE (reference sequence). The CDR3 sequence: CASSSPQRESLQETQYF. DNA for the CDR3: TGTGCCAGCAGCTCCCCCCAGCGGGAGTCTCTCCAAGAGACCCAGTACTTC.

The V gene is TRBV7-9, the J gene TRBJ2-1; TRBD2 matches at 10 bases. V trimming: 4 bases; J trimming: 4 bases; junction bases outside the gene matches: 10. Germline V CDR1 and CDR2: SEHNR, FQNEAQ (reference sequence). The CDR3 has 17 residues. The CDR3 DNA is TGTGCCAGCAGCTCCGGTGGACTAGCGGAGATATACAATGAGCAGTTCTTC. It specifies CASSSGGLAEIYNEQFF. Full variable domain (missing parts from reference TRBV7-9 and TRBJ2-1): DTGVSQNPRHKITKRGQNVTFRCDPISEHNRLYWYRQTLGQGPEFLTYFQNEAQLEKSRLLSDRFSAERPKGSFSTLEIQRTEQGDSAMYLCASSSGGLAEIYNEQFFGPGTRLTVL.

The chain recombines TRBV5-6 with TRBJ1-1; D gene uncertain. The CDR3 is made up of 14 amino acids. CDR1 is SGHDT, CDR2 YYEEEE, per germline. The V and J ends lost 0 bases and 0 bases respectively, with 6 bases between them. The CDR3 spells CASSLVGLNTEAFF. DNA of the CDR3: TGTGCCAGCAGCTTGGTGGGCCTGAACACTGAAGCTTTCTTT.

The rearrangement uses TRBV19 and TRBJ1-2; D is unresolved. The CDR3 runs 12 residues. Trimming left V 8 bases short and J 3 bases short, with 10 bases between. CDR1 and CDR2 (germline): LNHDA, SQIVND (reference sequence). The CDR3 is CASSEGDYGYTF. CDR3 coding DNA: TGTGCCAGTTCTGAGGGCGACTATGGCTACACCTTC.

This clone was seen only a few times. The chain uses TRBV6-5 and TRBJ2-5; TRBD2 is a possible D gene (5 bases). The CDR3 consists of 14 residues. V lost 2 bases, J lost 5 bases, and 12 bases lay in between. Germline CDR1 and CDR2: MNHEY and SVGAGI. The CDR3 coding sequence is TGTGCCAGCAGTTACAGATCCGGGATGGAGACCCAGTACTTC. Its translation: CASSYRSGMETQYF.

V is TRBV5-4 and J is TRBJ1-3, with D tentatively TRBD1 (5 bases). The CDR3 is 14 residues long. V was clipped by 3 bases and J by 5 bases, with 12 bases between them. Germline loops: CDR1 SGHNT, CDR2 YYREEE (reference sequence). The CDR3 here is CASSSAGTRNTIYF. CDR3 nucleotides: TGTGCCAGCAGCTCGGCGGGGACGAGAAACACCATATATTTT. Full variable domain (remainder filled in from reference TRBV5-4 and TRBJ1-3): ETGVTQSPTHLIKTRGQQVTLRCSSQSGHNTVSWYQQALGQGPQFIFQYYREEENGRGNFPPRFSGLQFPNYSSELNVNALELDDSALYLCASSSAGTRNTIYFGEGSWLTVV.